A single sample is the source of the 31 T cell receptor beta chains below, sequenced in a study of human T cells and chemical hapten exposure. TCRdb re-analysed the RACE reads in MiXCR, keeping a single row per CDR3 protein. This table has 300,000 to 400,000 distinct CDR3 sequences, roughly 6.9% appearing once. Sample time point: patch test 1, 2 weeks after DPC sensitization. Treatment of the sample: therapeutic diphenylcyclopropenone sensitization with weekly scalp DPC. Sample: whole blood, taken in connection with sensitization to the hapten diphenylcyclopropenone (DPC). These receptors all stem from a woman aged 18-30 years with alopecia areata. Some clones in this sample may be carry-over from other donors' samples.

This clonotype was picked up many times. The V gene is TRBV7-2, the J gene TRBJ2-3; weak D call: TRBD2 (7 bases). Germline V gene sequence: CDR1 SGHTA, CDR2 FQGNSA. This CDR3 region has 14 residues. Between the trimmed V and J ends, which lost 1 base and 4 bases, there was a span of 9 bases. The DNA for the CDR3 is TGTGCCAGCAGCTTAGGGCGGGGGCCAGATACGCAGTATTTT. Translating it yields CASSLGRGPDTQYF.

This clonotype was observed a handful of times. The chain employs TRBV6-5 and TRBJ1-4; TRBD1 matches at 7 bases. V shed 10 bases and J 7 bases; nucleotides not matched to a gene: 12. This CDR3 is built from 14 residues. Germline V gene sequence: CDR1 MNHEY, CDR2 SVGAGI. The CDR3 loop is CANPKDRECEKLFF. Written as DNA, the CDR3 is TGTGCCAACCCTAAAGACAGGGAATGTGAAAAACTGTTTTTT.

V is TRBV12-3 or TRBV12-4 and J is TRBJ2-7; tentative D call: TRBD2 (6 bases). Trimming removed 1 base at V and 3 bases at J, with 13 bases between. This CDR3 has 15 amino acids. As DNA, the CDR3 is TGTGCCAGCAGTTTAGTAGGCGGGGAGAACTACGAGCAGTACTTC. Protein sequence: CASSLVGGENYEQYF.

The CDR3 sequence is CASSYHDGSSGNTIYF. The CDR3 bases are TGTGCCAGCAGTTATCACGACGGGAGCTCTGGAAACACCATATATTTT. The V call is TRBV6-5, the J call TRBJ1-3; D remains unclear. CDR3 length equals 16 residues. Germline V gives CDR1 MNHEY, CDR2 SVGAGI. The V gene lost 3 bases and the J gene lost 0 bases, with 12 bases spanning the gap.

This sequence joins TRBV15 and TRBJ2-7; 8 bases match TRBD1. CDR3 length equals 14 residues. Germline V CDR1 and CDR2: LNHNV, YYDKDF (reference sequence). The trim removed 6 bases at V and 3 bases at J, leaving 7 bases unmatched. The CDR3 protein is CATRVTGGSYEQYF. Written as DNA, the CDR3 is TGTGCCACCAGAGTTACAGGGGGAAGCTACGAGCAGTACTTC.

This chain joins TRBV7-2 and TRBJ2-7; D is unresolved. V was shortened by 1 base and J by 3 bases, with 10 bases between the two germline ends. This CDR3 spans 14 amino acids. Per germline, CDR1 SGHTA and CDR2 FQGNSA. The DNA for the CDR3 is TGTGCCAGCAGCTTAGTAAGGGCGGACTACGAGCAGTACTTC. Amino acids: CASSLVRADYEQYF.

This clonotype has at least ten counts. The V call is TRBV12-3 or TRBV12-4, the J call TRBJ2-4, with D unclear. V dropped 5 bases and J dropped 6 bases, with 17 bases sitting between them. The CDR3 is made up of 15 amino acids. The CDR3 is CASSNTLEPANIQYF. CDR3 in DNA: TGTGCCAGCAGTAACACGCTCGAGCCGGCAAACATTCAGTACTTC.

The chain uses TRBV5-1 and TRBJ2-1; 9 positions match TRBD1. V lost 4 bases, J lost 6 bases, and 5 bases stayed unmatched. CDR1 and CDR2 (germline): SGHRS, YFSETQ. The CDR3 spans 14 residues. The CDR3 here is CASSPGQGSNEQFF. CDR3 nucleotides: TGCGCCAGCAGCCCCGGACAGGGGAGCAATGAGCAGTTCTTC.

This clonotype was found a few times. The rearrangement joins TRBV4-3 to TRBJ2-1; 7 positions agree with TRBD2. V was pared by 0 bases and J by 4 bases, with 12 bases of the junction left unmatched. This CDR3 has 18 amino acids. The germline V gene has CDR1 LGHNA and CDR2 YSLEER. As DNA, the CDR3 is TGCGCCAGCAGCCAAGATGCAGCGGGGACCCCCTTTTACAATGAGCAGTTCTTC. It specifies CASSQDAAGTPFYNEQFF.

This clonotype has at least ten counts. The V call is TRBV4-3, the J call TRBJ1-2; 10 bases are shared with TRBD1. The V and J ends lost 4 bases and 4 bases, in that order; junction bases with no gene match: 3. The CDR3 totals 14 residues. The germline gives CDR1 LGHNA, CDR2 YSLEER. The CDR3 reads CASSPGQGGYGYTF. The CDR3 nucleotides are TGCGCCAGCAGCCCTGGACAGGGGGGCTATGGCTACACCTTC.

The J gene is TRBJ2-5, the V gene TRBV13; 8 bases agree with TRBD1. J lost 5 bases, V lost 5 bases, and 7 bases had no gene match. Germline CDR1 and CDR2: PRHDT and FYEKMQ (reference sequence). This CDR3 contains 14 residues. CDR3 region: CASSRTGSGETQYF. DNA for the CDR3: TGTGCCAGCAGCCGGACAGGGAGCGGGGAGACCCAGTACTTC.

The chain links TRBV6-5 to TRBJ2-5, with TRBD2 matching 7 bases. The CDR3 contains 13 residues. V gave up 9 bases and J gave up 5 bases; unmatched junction bases: 9. The germline gives CDR1 MNHEY, CDR2 SVGAGI. The CDR3 region is CASGPGLGETQYF. The DNA of the CDR3 is TGTGCCAGTGGTCCCGGACTAGGCGAGACCCAGTACTTC.

This clonotype was seen more than once but under ten times. This chain uses TRBV4-1 with TRBJ1-2; maybe TRBD1 (5 bases). V lost 1 base to trimming and J lost 4 bases, with 7 bases between them. Germline CDR1 is MGHRA and CDR2 is YSYEKL. This CDR3 has 13 residues. Here the CDR3 reads CASSQVGPYGYTF. The CDR3 DNA is TGCGCCAGCAGCCAAGTGGGGCCCTATGGCTACACCTTC.

This chain links TRBV4-1 with TRBJ1-2; tentative D call: TRBD1 (5 bases). The CDR3 covers 13 residues. V was cut by 4 bases and J by 6 bases, with 12 bases left in between. The V gene's germline CDR1 is MGHRA and CDR2 YSYEKL. The CDR3 sequence: CASSLGRGDGYTF. CDR3 DNA sequence: TGCGCCAGCAGCCTAGGCCGGGGCGATGGCTACACCTTC.

This CDR3 reads CASSKWMGQGSGEQYF. The CDR3 bases are TGCGCCAGCAGCAAGTGGATGGGACAGGGTTCGGGCGAGCAGTACTTC. The chain combines TRBV5-1 with TRBJ2-7; TRBD1 aligns across 9 bases. V lost 4 bases to trimming and J lost 6 bases; unmatched junction nucleotides: 14. Germline loops: CDR1 SGHRS, CDR2 YFSETQ. CDR3 size: 16 residues.

This clonotype has ten or more counts. This chain joins TRBV12-3 or TRBV12-4 and TRBJ2-4; 8 bases agree with TRBD1. Germline trimming cut 6 bases from V and 3 bases from J; bases unmatched to any gene: 7. There are 15 residues in the CDR3. In DNA, the CDR3 is TGTGCCAGCAGACCAGGGGGCTCAGGCAAAAACATTCAGTACTTC. Translated: CASRPGGSGKNIQYF.

This clonotype was picked up a small number of times. The chain combines TRBV20-1 with TRBJ2-2; either TRBD1 or TRBD2 may supply D (5 bases each). The CDR3 runs to 16 residues. Germline-derived CDR1 and CDR2 are DFQATT and SNEGSKA (reference sequence). The V gene lost 0 bases and the J gene lost 5 bases, with 16 bases spanning the gap. CDR3 loop: CSARESGRRQTGELFF. As DNA, the CDR3 is TGCAGTGCTAGAGAATCGGGACGGAGACAGACCGGGGAGCTGTTTTTT.

This clonotype was counted between two and nine times. This chain joins TRBV12-3 or TRBV12-4 and TRBJ2-1; 9 nucleotides agree with TRBD1. Trimming cost V 5 bases and J 12 bases; bases outside gene matches: 11. The CDR3 is 14 residues long. This chain's CDR3 is CASSPGTGWVRQFF. As DNA, the CDR3 is TGTGCCAGCAGTCCCGGGACAGGGTGGGTTCGGCAGTTCTTC.

This clonotype was picked up a small number of times. The chain carries TRBV3-1 and TRBJ2-7; D tentatively reads TRBD1 or TRBD2 (5 bases each). The CDR3 loop spans 14 amino acids. CDR1 LGHDT and CDR2 YNNKEL come from the germline V gene (reference sequence). V lost 5 bases and J lost 5, with 16 bases in between. The CDR3, as DNA: TGTGCCAGCAGCACCCGGGACCCCGTTGACGAGCAGTACTTC. It translates to CASSTRDPVDEQYF.

This clonotype was picked up a small number of times. It is unclear where the CDR3 begins or ends on the DNA, so no DNA is shown, and the CDR3 is as TCRdb lists it. The chain carries TRBV21-1 and TRBJ1-5. TRBV21-1 is designated a pseudogene. The CDR3 is made up of 15 amino acids, end residues included. Here the CDR3 reads CASSKVGCGNQPQHF.

This chain connects TRBV10-3 to TRBJ1-1; D gene uncertain. Germline CDR1 reads ENHRY; CDR2 reads SYGVKD. The V and J ends lost 6 bases and 0 bases respectively, with 8 bases between them. The CDR3 totals 13 residues. The DNA for the CDR3 is TGTGCCATCAGAGCCGACATGAACACTGAAGCTTTCTTT. Protein: CAIRADMNTEAFF.

In this sample, this clonotype turned up many times. This chain uses TRBV5-6 with TRBJ2-7, with unresolved D. V lost 4 bases and J 3 bases, leaving 14 bases between the germline ends. The germline gives CDR1 SGHDT, CDR2 YYEEEE. This CDR3 is built from 14 residues. CDR3 bases: TGTGCCAGCAGCGACATCAGGAGTAGCTACGAGCAGTACTTC. It translates to CASSDIRSSYEQYF. Full variable domain (outside the CDR3, taken from reference TRBV5-6 and TRBJ2-7): DAGVTQSPTHLIKTRGQQVTLRCSPKSGHDTVSWYQQALGQGPQFIFQYYEEEERQRGNFPDRFSGHQFPNYSSELNVNALLLGDSALYLCASSDIRSSYEQYFGPGTRLTVT.

The rearrangement joins TRBV6-1 to TRBJ2-3; D possibly corresponds to TRBD1 (5 bases). The V gene's germline CDR1 is MNHNS and CDR2 SASEGT. Trimming stripped 2 bases from V and 2 bases from J, with 17 bases between. This CDR3 is built from 17 residues. The CDR3 region is CASSEIFSGSPTDTQYF. CDR3 nucleotide sequence: TGTGCCAGCAGTGAAATTTTTTCAGGGTCCCCCACAGATACGCAGTATTTT.

This chain links TRBV4-2 with TRBJ2-3, with 14 bases aligning to TRBD2. The CDR3 has 19 residues. The germline gives CDR1 LGHNA, CDR2 YNFKEQ. The V gene end was trimmed by 0 bases and the J gene end by 1 base; junction bases not matched to a gene: 6. The CDR3 sequence: CASSQEETSGGGRTDTQYF. CDR3 DNA: TGTGCCAGCAGCCAAGAGGAGACTAGCGGGGGGGGACGCACAGATACGCAGTATTTT.

This clonotype has more than one count but fewer than ten. This sequence joins TRBV6-2 or TRBV6-3 and TRBJ2-3, with 8 positions matching TRBD1. The CDR3 has 15 residues. CDR1 and CDR2 (germline): MNHEY, SVGEGT. Germline trimming cut 2 bases from V and 4 bases from J; bases unmatched to any gene: 5. The CDR3, as DNA: TGTGCCAGCAGTTACCCCAGGGGGCGAGCAGATACGCAGTATTTT. Translation: CASSYPRGRADTQYF.

This clonotype appeared a few times. J is TRBJ2-1 and V is TRBV7-6, with a possible D match to TRBD1 (5 bases). V gave up 0 bases and J gave up 5 bases, with 8 bases separating them. Looked up from germline, CDR1 is SGHVS and CDR2 is FNYEAQ. CDR3 length equals 14 residues. The CDR3 loop reads CASSLAGLDNEQFF. The CDR3 DNA reads TGTGCCAGCAGCTTAGCGGGGCTAGACAATGAGCAGTTCTTC.

This clonotype was detected ten times or more. The rearrangement joins TRBV19 to TRBJ2-6; the D is unclear. The V and J ends lost 3 bases and 3 bases respectively, with 3 bases between them. Germline CDR1 reads LNHDA; CDR2 reads SQIVND (reference sequence). The length of the CDR3 is 13 residues. The CDR3 protein is CASSIFGANVLTF. CDR3 nucleotides: TGTGCCAGTAGTATCTTTGGGGCCAACGTCCTGACTTTC.

The V gene is TRBV4-2, the J gene TRBJ1-2; D gene uncertain. The CDR3 is 15 amino acids. Germline CDR1 LGHNA, CDR2 YNFKEQ. V was cut by 0 bases and J by 4 bases, with 12 bases left in between. The CDR3 loop is CASSQDSEDSYGYTF. In DNA form, the CDR3 reads TGTGCCAGCAGCCAAGATTCCGAAGATAGCTATGGCTACACCTTC.

As to this clonotype: A much larger clone lies one base from this, so it may be a read error. This chain links TRBV5-6 with TRBJ2-7; D is ambiguous. V lost 5 bases, J lost 0 bases, and 15 bases lay in between. This CDR3 contains 15 residues. CDR1 is SGHDT, CDR2 YYEEEE, per germline. CDR3 bases: TGTGCCAGCAGTCCGAATCCGATGGTCTCCTACGAGCAGTACTTC. It translates to CASSPNPMVSYEQYF.

Details on this clonotype: One end of the junction varies from germline; a read error may be responsible. The V and J genes are TRBV6-1 and TRBJ2-3; D ambiguous. CDR1 and CDR2 from the germline V gene are MNHNS and SASEGT. The CDR3 runs to 11 residues. This CDR3 reads CASNEADTQYF. The CDR3 region has the DNA TGTGCCAGCAATGAAGCAGATACGCAGTATTTT.

The chain uses TRBV6-6 and TRBJ1-4; perhaps TRBD1 as D (5 bases). The CDR3 covers 13 residues. Trimming removed 8 bases from V and 4 bases from J, with 11 bases in between. Germline CDR1 is MNHNY and CDR2 is SVGAGI (reference sequence). DNA of the CDR3: TGTGCCAGCTCCACAGGATTTAATGAAAAACTGTTTTTT. It yields the protein CASSTGFNEKLFF.